The rows below give T cell receptor beta chains drawn from one sample of a study of CD8 T cells in Susac syndrome. TCRdb reanalysed the immunoSEQ multiplex PCR reads using MiXCR and keeps one entry per CDR3 protein. Among roughly 200,000 distinct CDR3 sequences listed, 95% were seen once. Sequencing was done on a sample of CD4+ T cells from PBMCs. These receptor sequences come from a human donor with multiple sclerosis. CDR3s include the opening cysteine and the closing phenylalanine or tryptophan. Each record gives: J gene, V gene, CDR3 length, clone size, D gene, CDR3 DNA, CDR3 protein. A D gene is named only where the DNA matches it firmly. Part of the rows lack a size; the others show once, few, many or a class for expanded clones.

TRBJ1-2 TRBV3-1 17 NA TRBD1 TGTGCCAGCAGCCCAGCGACAGGGGACAACTTTAACTATGGCTACACCTTC CASSPATGDNFNYGYTF
TRBJ1-4 TRBV30 12 NA NA TGTGCCTTGGACCCTAGACGGGAAAAACTGTTTTTT CALDPRREKLFF
TRBJ2-5 TRBV27 14 NA NA TGTGCCAGCAGCCAACAGGGGGCGGGGGGGGCCCAGTACTTC CASSQQGAGGAQYF
TRBJ1-2 TRBV29-1 11 NA NA TGCAGCGTTCGACAGGAGAATGGCTACACCTTC CSVRQENGYTF
TRBJ2-7 TRBV12-3/TRBV12-4 11 NA TRBD2 TGTGCCACCCGGGGGGCCTACGAGCAGTACTTC CATRGAYEQYF
TRBJ2-5 TRBV29-1 13 NA NA TGCAGCGTCGGTACGACAGGACAAGAGACCCAGTACTTC CSVGTTGQETQYF
TRBJ2-7 TRBV30 12 NA TRBD1 TGTGCCTGGAGTGGACAGGGGGGGGAGCAGTACTTC CAWSGQGGEQYF
TRBJ1-4 TRBV15 14 NA TRBD1 TGTGCCACCAACGAGGGGGCGCTCGGGGAAAAACTGTTTTTT CATNEGALGEKLFF
TRBJ2-5 TRBV5-6 14 NA TRBD2 TGTGCCAGCAGCTTAACGGGGGGGCCCGAGACCCAGTACTTC CASSLTGGPETQYF
TRBJ2-1 TRBV29-1 13 NA NA TGCAGCGTTGCAGCTAACAAACCTAATGAGCAGTTCTTC CSVAANKPNEQFF
TRBJ2-1 TRBV11-2 15 once NA TGTGCCAGCAGCTTGTCGGCAGGGGTCTACAATGAGCAGTTCTTC CASSLSAGVYNEQFF
TRBJ2-3 TRBV3-1 16 NA TRBD1 TGTGCCAGCAGCCGCCGCACCGGACAGGGGGGAGATACGCAGTATTTT CASSRRTGQGGDTQYF
TRBJ1-1 TRBV5-4 15 NA NA TGTGCCAGCAGCTCAATTCGACAGGCGTACACTGAAGCTTTCTTT CASSSIRQAYTEAFF
TRBJ1-2 TRBV2 15 NA TRBD1 TGTGCCAGCAGTGCCGAGGGGGCGCGGGTCTATGGCTACACCTTC CASSAEGARVYGYTF
TRBJ1-2 TRBV4-2 14 once TRBD1 TGTGCCAGCAGCATCTGGGACAGGAACTATGGCTACACCTTC CASSIWDRNYGYTF
TRBJ1-1 TRBV13 14 NA TRBD1 TGTGCCAGCAGCTTAAGACAGGGGTTCACTGAAGCTTTCTTT CASSLRQGFTEAFF
TRBJ1-6 TRBV2 13 NA NA TGTGCCAGCCCTCGGACAGCAAATTCACCCCTCCACTTT CASPRTANSPLHF
TRBJ1-1 TRBV12-3/TRBV12-4 14 NA NA TGTGCCAGCAGTTTAGGGCAGGGAGGCACTGAAGCTTTCTTT CASSLGQGGTEAFF
TRBJ1-1 TRBV12-3/TRBV12-4 12 NA NA TGTGCCAGCAGGTACAGGGTCATGGAAGCTTTCTTT CASRYRVMEAFF
TRBJ2-2 TRBV6-6 12 NA NA TGTGCCAGCAGTTACACGGACGGGGAGCTGTTTTTT CASSYTDGELFF
TRBJ1-2 TRBV2 14 NA TRBD1 TGTGCCAGCAGGGGACAGGGGGCATACGATGGCTACACCTTC CASRGQGAYDGYTF
TRBJ1-1 TRBV20-1 14 NA TRBD1 TGCAGTGCTAGCCACAGGGGGCGCGACACTGAAGCTTTCTTT CSASHRGRDTEAFF
TRBJ1-4 TRBV28 14 NA NA TGTGCCAGCAGTCCAAGGTTAGGACGTGAAAAACTGTTTTTT CASSPRLGREKLFF
TRBJ2-2 TRBV30 15 NA NA TGTGCCTGGAGTGTCGACAGCCCGAACACCGGGGAGCTGTTTTTT CAWSVDSPNTGELFF
TRBJ1-1 TRBV20-1 13 NA TRBD1 TGCAGTGCTTATGGACAGGGACGGACTGAAGCTTTCTTT CSAYGQGRTEAFF
TRBJ2-3 TRBV30 13 NA NA TGTGCCTGGACCTATCAGGGGCCCGATACGCAGTATTTT CAWTYQGPDTQYF
TRBJ1-1 TRBV29-1 12 NA NA TGCAGCGTCACCCGGGACGGCTTTGAAGCTTTCTTT CSVTRDGFEAFF
TRBJ1-2 TRBV30 11 NA NA TGTGCCTGGAGTTTCAATAACGGCTACACCTTC CAWSFNNGYTF
TRBJ2-2 TRBV24-1 16 NA TRBD1 TGTGCCACCAGTGATTCTCAGGACAGGGGCACCGGGGAGCTGTTTTTT CATSDSQDRGTGELFF
TRBJ2-7 TRBV5-4 14 NA NA TGTGCCAGCAGCTTGGACTTCGGATCCTACGAGCAGTACTTC CASSLDFGSYEQYF
TRBJ1-2 TRBV30 13 NA TRBD1 TGTGCCTGGAGTTACCGGGGACAGGGTGGCTACACCTTC CAWSYRGQGGYTF
TRBJ2-6 TRBV20-1 15 few NA TGCAGTGCTAACGCGGGGAGCTCTGGGGCCAACGTCCTGACTTTC CSANAGSSGANVLTF
TRBJ2-2 TRBV30 15 NA TRBD1 TGTGCCGCACCTCAGGGGGCTGCGAACACCGGGGAGCTGTTTTTT CAAPQGAANTGELFF
TRBJ2-1 TRBV7-2 11 NA NA TGTGCCAGCAGCCTCCAGAATGAGCAGTTCTTC CASSLQNEQFF
TRBJ2-5 TRBV5-6 11 NA NA TGTGCCAGCAGCTTGGGAAAGACCCAGTACTTC CASSLGKTQYF
TRBJ2-5 TRBV30 15 once TRBD1 TGTGCCTGGAGTGCCTATTTAGGGGGCAGCGAGACCCAGTACTTC CAWSAYLGGSETQYF
TRBJ1-2 TRBV3-1 13 NA NA TGTGCCAGCAGCCAATCGGGGGCGCATGGCTACACCTTC CASSQSGAHGYTF
TRBJ1-1 TRBV18 14 once NA TGTGCCAGCTCACCTGGGGGACCAGACACTGAAGCTTTCTTT CASSPGGPDTEAFF
TRBJ2-5 TRBV18 14 NA NA TGTGCCAGCTCACCACCGATGATGCATGAGACCCAGTACTTC CASSPPMMHETQYF
TRBJ2-3 TRBV7-3 14 NA NA TGTGCCAGCAGCTTCGGGCGGACCACAGATACGCAGTATTTT CASSFGRTTDTQYF
TRBJ2-1 TRBV5-4 17 NA TRBD1 TGTGCCAGCAGCCCAAACCGACAGGGACGATCCTACAATGAGCAGTTCTTC CASSPNRQGRSYNEQFF
TRBJ2-1 TRBV12-3/TRBV12-4 16 NA TRBD2 TGTGCCAGCACCCTAGAACTAGCGGGGGGTTACAATGAGCAGTTCTTC CASTLELAGGYNEQFF
TRBJ2-1 TRBV19 17 once TRBD1 TGTGCCAGTGGTCCGGCTTGGGTAGGACAGGGTGACAATGAGCAGTTCTTC CASGPAWVGQGDNEQFF
TRBJ2-3 TRBV29-1 12 NA NA TGCAGCGTTGCCACTAGCACAGATACGCAGTATTTT CSVATSTDTQYF
TRBJ2-7 TRBV7-2 15 NA NA TGTGCCAGCAGCCCGTATGGGGACAACTCCTACGAGCAGTACTTC CASSPYGDNSYEQYF
TRBJ1-3 TRBV12-3/TRBV12-4 15 NA NA TGTGCCAGCAGTTTAGAACAGCTCTCTGGAAACACCATATATTTT CASSLEQLSGNTIYF
TRBJ2-3 TRBV20-1 16 NA NA TGCAGTGCTAGAGAAGACCTATTTGGTAGCACAGATACGCAGTATTTT CSAREDLFGSTDTQYF
TRBJ1-2 TRBV15 14 NA NA TGTGCCACCAGCAGAGATCCGGCAGGGTATGGCTACACCTTC CATSRDPAGYGYTF